Below, one T cell receptor beta chain is given with its context. Its antigen is as yet unknown. This specimen comes from a study of T cell responses to AZD1222 COVID-19 vaccine. Produced via immunoSEQ multiplex PCR; TCRdb's table is partial and in-frame only. This sample carries over 100,000 clones, roughly 93% of them seen once, and the ten largest clones take 4.5% to 5%. Whole-study findings and limits: Baseline seropositives among AZD1222 recipients totaled only 5 to 7. The repertoires were collected only after the peak T cell response. Elevations in Spike-specific TCR breadth and depth followed administration of two AZD1222 doses. Females made up more of the donors, who were largely white British, and clonal diversity may have come out too low.

Germline V CDR1 and CDR2: DFQATT, SNEGSKA (reference sequence). The ends lost 3 bases at V and 5 bases at J; junction bases unmatched: 13. The CDR3 consists of 15 residues. This receptor was obtained from an adult in good health. The chain recombines TRBV20-1 with TRBJ2-7; 7 bases match TRBD2. Material: peripheral blood, obtained on day 0 of AZD1222 vaccination. CDR3 nucleotides: TGCAGTGCTAGTAAGCGGGGACTCCTCGGCGACGAGCAGTACTTC. It specifies CSASKRGLLGDEQYF.